This entry lists 30 T cell receptor beta chains sequenced from one sample in a study of T cells expressing NK-cell markers. TCRdb re-called the 5' RACE reads; one entry per CDR3 protein, DNA not given. The sample holds about 550,000 distinct CDR3 sequences. What was sequenced was blood T cells: a sorted CD56 or NKG2C T cell subset, CD4+ or CD8+ T cells, or bulk PBMC T cells (not recorded which). These TCRs come from a young man in good health.

The rearrangement uses TRBV7-8 and TRBJ2-6; TCRdb returns TRBD1, unconfirmable since there is no DNA. The CDR3 totals 19 residues. Germline loops: CDR1 SGHVS, CDR2 FQNEAQ. CDR3: CASSFRVGQGDSGANVLTF.

This rearrangement joins TRBV7-9 to TRBJ2-5; the TCRdb call, TRBD1, lacks DNA for checking. The CDR3 is 14 amino acids. Germline lookup yields CDR1 SEHNR and CDR2 FQNEAQ (reference sequence). CDR3 residues: CASSPWTAQETQYF. Looking up the rest from reference TRBV7-9 and TRBJ2-5 gives the full variable domain: DTGVSQNPRHKITKRGQNVTFRCDPISEHNRLYWYRQTLGQGPEFLTYFQNEAQLEKSRLLSDRFSAERPKGSFSTLEIQRTEQGDSAMYLCASSPWTAQETQYFGPGTRLLVL.

The J gene is TRBJ2-1, the V gene TRBV20-1; checking the TCRdb D call of TRBD2 is not possible without DNA. This CDR3 contains 15 residues. CDR1 DFQATT and CDR2 SNEGSKA come from the germline V gene (reference sequence). The CDR3 loop reads CSSDYLFRDYNEQFF.

CDR3 residues: CASSLGNPGLQYF. The gene calls are TRBV7-9 and TRBJ2-7; TCRdb designates TRBD2, a call that cannot be tested without DNA. In germline, CDR1 is SEHNR, CDR2 FQNEAQ (reference sequence). This CDR3 spans 13 amino acids.

The V gene is TRBV7-3, the J gene TRBJ2-3; without DNA, the TCRdb call of TRBD2 cannot be checked. CDR1 and CDR2 from the germline V gene are SGHTA and FQGTGA. The CDR3 is 15 residues long. CDR3: CASSLTARDTDTQYF.

CDR3 residues: CSGGQAVDTQYF. V gene TRBV29-1 combines with J gene TRBJ2-3; TCRdb's assignment of TRBD1 cannot be checked, as there is no DNA. This CDR3 is built from 12 residues. Germline values: CDR1 SQVTM, CDR2 ANQGSEA.

J is TRBJ2-7 and V is TRBV20-1; TCRdb reports TRBD1, a call that lacks DNA to check it against. The CDR3 length is 13 residues. The germline V gene has CDR1 DFQATT and CDR2 SNEGSKA (reference sequence). The CDR3 spells CSAKGQTLYEQYF.

The V and J genes are TRBV9 and TRBJ2-3. This CDR3 is built from 14 residues. Per germline, CDR1 SGDLS and CDR2 YYNGEE. Here the CDR3 reads CASTRRTIPDTQYF.

The V and J genes are TRBV7-2 and TRBJ2-7; TCRdb designates TRBD2, a call that cannot be tested without DNA. The CDR3 spans 14 residues. Germline V gives CDR1 SGHTA, CDR2 FQGNSA. The chain's CDR3 is CASSTPSGHYEQYF. The complete variable domain, with remaining parts taken from reference TRBV7-2 and TRBJ2-7, reads GAGVSQSPSNKVTEKGKDVELRCDPISGHTALYWYRQSLGQGLEFLIYFQGNSAPDKSGLPSDRFSAERTGGSVSTLTIQRTQQEDSAVYLCASSTPSGHYEQYFGPGTRLTVT.

The chain uses TRBV6-1 and TRBJ2-1; TCRdb returns TRBD2, unconfirmable since there is no DNA. The CDR3 length is 13 residues. Per germline, CDR1 MNHNS and CDR2 SASEGT. CDR3 in amino acids: CASGLGTYNEQFF.

This chain connects TRBV20-1 to TRBJ2-1; TCRdb's D call of TRBD2 is untestable without DNA. The CDR3 has 13 amino acids. Germline V CDR1 and CDR2: DFQATT, SNEGSKA (reference sequence). The CDR3 reads CSATHPGLSEQFF.

The rearrangement uses TRBV7-3 and TRBJ1-2; TCRdb indicates TRBD1, and absent DNA this call remains unverified. Germline V gene data show CDR1 as SGHTA and CDR2 as FQGTGA. This CDR3 comprises 15 residues. CDR3: CASSPTPGTNYGYTF.

CDR3 loop: CASSVGGGAAYNEQFF. The chain couples TRBV9 to TRBJ2-1. Germline V CDR1 and CDR2: SGDLS, YYNGEE. The CDR3 runs 16 residues.

The rearrangement joins TRBV4-3 to TRBJ2-7; the TCRdb D gene call, TRBD2, has no DNA to confirm it. Germline V lookup: CDR1 LGHNA, CDR2 YSLEER. The CDR3 is 13 amino acids. This CDR3 reads CASSQDRAAEQYF.

J is TRBJ2-2 and V is TRBV9; lacking DNA, the TRBD1 call made by TCRdb goes unchecked. The CDR3 runs 15 residues. The V gene's germline CDR1 is SGDLS and CDR2 YYNGEE. The CDR3 region is CASSVSGGHTGELFF.

The chain couples TRBV12-3 or TRBV12-4 to TRBJ1-1; TCRdb proposes TRBD1, but this gene call is untestable without DNA. This CDR3 comprises 14 residues. This CDR3 reads CASSLALMGGEAFF.

The chain employs TRBV7-7 and TRBJ1-2; TCRdb lists TRBD1, though no DNA is available to test this call. The CDR3 is made up of 14 amino acids. Germline CDR1 and CDR2: SSHAT and FNYEAQ (reference sequence). CDR3 loop: CASSPLGKQDGYTF.

This chain joins TRBV29-1 and TRBJ2-3; TCRdb gives TRBD1 as the D gene, but with no DNA this cannot be confirmed. Germline CDR1 and CDR2: SQVTM and ANQGSEA. The CDR3 consists of 14 residues. The chain's CDR3 is CSVQAGGLTDTQYF.

The chain combines TRBV6-2 or TRBV6-3 with TRBJ2-3; with no DNA, the TCRdb D assignment of TRBD1 cannot be verified. The V gene's germline CDR1 is MNHEY and CDR2 SVGEGT. This CDR3 region has 22 residues. The CDR3 region is CASSSSSGTGVFCGLLTDTQYF.

The chain couples TRBV29-1 to TRBJ2-7; without DNA, the TCRdb call of TRBD1 cannot be checked. Germline V gene lookup returns CDR1 SQVTM and CDR2 ANQGSEA. The CDR3 is 14 amino acids. CDR3 in amino acids: CSVLARTARYEQYF.

The chain has TRBV7-2 and TRBJ2-7; TCRdb lists TRBD2, though no DNA is available to test this call. Germline CDR1 SGHTA, CDR2 FQGNSA. The CDR3 runs 16 residues. The CDR3 sequence: CASSLAPNREGYEQYF. The full variable domain, its missing parts supplied by reference TRBV7-2 and TRBJ2-7, is GAGVSQSPSNKVTEKGKDVELRCDPISGHTALYWYRQSLGQGLEFLIYFQGNSAPDKSGLPSDRFSAERTGGSVSTLTIQRTQQEDSAVYLCASSLAPNREGYEQYFGPGTRLTVT.

This chain joins TRBV12-3 or TRBV12-4 and TRBJ2-1; there is no DNA to check the TCRdb D call of TRBD1. The CDR3 spans 18 residues. CDR3 in amino acids: CASSKATTGCPSYNEQFF.

This chain joins TRBV6-1 and TRBJ2-5; TCRdb picks TRBD2, but there is no DNA to check that call. This CDR3 contains 15 residues. Germline CDR1 is MNHNS and CDR2 is SASEGT. This CDR3 is CASILSGAQGETQYF.

This CDR3 is CASSTSPRLRNEKLFF. The genes are TRBV12-3 or TRBV12-4 and TRBJ1-4. This CDR3 has 16 amino acids.

The rearrangement uses TRBV28 and TRBJ1-5; the D gene TCRdb calls, TRBD1, cannot be checked with no DNA. The CDR3 covers 15 residues. CDR1 is MDHEN, CDR2 SYDVKM, per germline. CDR3 in amino acids: CASSVPGASNQPQHF.

The chain couples TRBV2 to TRBJ2-4; TCRdb reports TRBD1, a call that lacks DNA to check it against. Germline loops: CDR1 SNHLY, CDR2 FYNNEI. The CDR3 sequence is 13 residues long. The CDR3 loop reads CASRWSRGDIQYF.

The chain is built from TRBV27 and TRBJ2-7. This CDR3 has 17 amino acids. Germline assignment: CDR1 MNHEY and CDR2 SMNVEV (reference sequence). The CDR3 protein is CASSLSHSFSGSYEQYF.

The gene calls are TRBV19 and TRBJ2-6; the D gene TCRdb calls, TRBD1, cannot be checked with no DNA. The CDR3 loop spans 18 amino acids. The germline V gene has CDR1 LNHDA and CDR2 SQIVND (reference sequence). The CDR3 sequence: CASSIIGQGVLGANVLTF.

The chain carries TRBV12-3 or TRBV12-4 and TRBJ2-5; TCRdb returns TRBD2, unconfirmable since there is no DNA. The CDR3 has 16 amino acids. The CDR3 sequence: CASSLIRGRGKETQYF.

CDR3 sequence reads: CATSDAGQQVDTQYF. The chain uses TRBV24-1 and TRBJ2-3. Germline loops: CDR1 KGHDR, CDR2 SFDVKD. This CDR3 region has 15 residues.